The rows below give T cell receptor beta chains drawn from one sample of a study of cytomegalovirus exposure and HLA in healthy donors. Libraries were prepared by immunoSEQ multiplex PCR; TCRdb keeps only in-frame clonotypes and omits some of them. The sample's table shows over 100,000 clones. Material: PBMCs. Receptors were obtained from a woman in her 40s in good health and CMV-seropositive. Both conserved end residues are part of each CDR3. The D gene is left open where the match is weak.

V	J	D	CDR3	DNA
TRBV18	TRBJ2-1	-	CASSPPTGESSYNAQFF	TGTGCCAGCTCACCACCGACGGGGGAGAGCTCCTACAATGCGCAGTTCTTC
TRBV7-9	TRBJ1-3	TRBD1	CASSLDRGSSGNTIYF	TGTGCCAGCAGCTTAGACAGGGGGAGCTCTGGAAACACCATATATTTT
TRBV9	TRBJ2-7	-	CASSDGSHYEQYF	TGTGCCAGCAGCGACGGGAGCCACTACGAGCAGTACTTC
TRBV18	TRBJ2-7	-	CASSPPGGEQYF	TGTGCCAGCTCACCGCCCGGGGGCGAGCAGTACTTC
TRBV6-6	TRBJ2-3	-	CASSPISRLVTDTQYF	TGTGCCAGCAGTCCCATCTCTAGACTCGTCACAGATACGCAGTATTTT
TRBV5-1	TRBJ2-1	TRBD2	CASRGVAGQSSYNEQFF	TGCGCCAGCCGTGGGGTAGCGGGGCAGAGCTCCTACAATGAGCAGTTCTTC
TRBV27	TRBJ1-1	-	CASSLDKNTEAFF	TGTGCCAGCAGTTTAGACAAGAACACTGAAGCTTTCTTT
TRBV6-5	TRBJ2-7	-	CASSYWDKSYEQYF	TGTGCCAGCAGTTACTGGGACAAGTCCTACGAGCAGTACTTC
TRBV6-5	TRBJ2-7	TRBD2	CASSPPGLAGGEQYF	TGTGCCAGCAGTCCTCCGGGACTAGCGGGAGGCGAGCAGTACTTC
TRBV10-2	TRBJ2-1	TRBD2	CASSDPGLAGGPDNEQFF	TGCGCCAGCAGTGATCCTGGACTAGCGGGAGGGCCAGACAATGAGCAGTTCTTC
TRBV2	TRBJ2-1	TRBD2	CASSEALLAGPSYNEQFF	TGTGCCAGCAGTGAAGCTCTACTAGCGGGTCCCTCCTACAATGAGCAGTTCTTC
TRBV5-4	TRBJ2-7	TRBD1	CASTGGQGAPYEQYF	TGTGCCAGCACCGGGGGACAGGGAGCGCCGTACGAGCAGTACTTC
TRBV10-3	TRBJ1-2	TRBD1	CAISAAGTGDSSYTF	TGTGCCATCAGTGCCGCCGGGACAGGGGACAGCAGCTACACCTTC
TRBV27	TRBJ2-1	TRBD1	CASSLNRGDGNEQFF	TGTGCCAGCAGTCTCAACAGGGGAGACGGCAATGAGCAGTTCTTC
TRBV4-3	TRBJ1-2	TRBD1	CASSQFPDRGAYYGYTF	TGCGCCAGCAGCCAATTTCCGGACAGGGGGGCGTACTATGGCTACACCTTC
TRBV7-2	TRBJ1-1	-	CASSSTGGALSRAFF	TGTGCCAGCAGCTCTACGGGGGGCGCACTGAGTAGAGCTTTCTTT
TRBV7-9	TRBJ1-1	-	CASSQENTEAFF	TGTGCCAGCAGCCAGGAGAACACTGAAGCTTTCTTT
TRBV27	TRBJ2-7	TRBD1	CASSTGQGPTYEQYF	TGTGCCAGCAGTACGGGACAGGGGCCAACCTACGAGCAGTACTTC
TRBV7-3	TRBJ2-4	TRBD2	CASSPSLAGAKNIQYF	TGTGCCAGCAGCCCGAGTCTAGCGGGAGCCAAAAACATTCAGTACTTC
TRBV5-4	TRBJ1-2	TRBD1	CASRGGTGTPYGYTF	TGTGCCAGCAGGGGGGGGACAGGGACCCCATATGGCTACACCTTC
TRBV25-1	TRBJ2-1	-	CASRRAWDEQFF	TGTGCCAGCAGGAGGGCCTGGGATGAGCAGTTCTTC
TRBV4-3	TRBJ2-4	-	CASSQGVRGIQYF	TGCGCCAGCAGCCAAGGGGTCAGGGGAATTCAGTACTTC
TRBV7-8	TRBJ2-3	-	CASSVLLADTQYF	TGTGCCAGCAGCGTCCTTCTCGCAGATACGCAGTATTTT
TRBV15	TRBJ1-1	-	CATSSLTGENTEAFF	TGTGCCACCAGCTCCCTGACGGGAGAGAACACTGAAGCTTTCTTT
TRBV6-5	TRBJ2-7	-	CASRTPDAYEQYF	TGTGCCAGCCGGACACCCGATGCCTACGAGCAGTACTTC
TRBV7-8	TRBJ1-1	TRBD1	CASKRTGGNTEAFF	TGTGCCAGCAAAAGGACAGGGGGGAACACTGAAGCTTTCTTT
TRBV6-5	TRBJ2-7	-	CASSYSGRGSYEQYF	TGTGCCAGCAGTTACTCGGGCAGGGGTTCCTACGAGCAGTACTTC
TRBV27	TRBJ2-7	-	CASSLKPQGGYEQYF	TGTGCCAGCAGTTTAAAACCCCAAGGGGGCTACGAGCAGTACTTC
TRBV18	TRBJ1-1	-	CASSLPPPGLNTEAFF	TGTGCCAGCTCACTTCCTCCCCCGGGTCTTAACACTGAAGCTTTCTTT
TRBV7-9	TRBJ2-7	-	CASSPAYEQYF	TGTGCCAGCAGCCCAGCCTACGAGCAGTACTTC
TRBV28	TRBJ2-1	-	CASSILEQGPDEQFF	TGTGCCAGCAGTATACTAGAGCAAGGGCCCGATGAGCAGTTCTTC
TRBV19	TRBJ2-2	TRBD2	CASIFSSGRDGELFF	TGTGCCAGTATTTTCTCTAGCGGGAGGGACGGGGAGCTGTTTTTT
TRBV11-2	TRBJ2-7	TRBD2	CASSLGGTSGKEYF	TGTGCCAGCAGCTTAGGGGGGACTAGCGGGAAGGAGTACTTC
TRBV10-3	TRBJ2-2	TRBD2	CAISETSGTNTGELFF	TGTGCCATCAGTGAGACTAGCGGGACGAACACCGGGGAGCTGTTTTTT
TRBV7-8	TRBJ1-3	-	CASSLAAGLSGNTIYF	TGTGCCAGCAGCTTAGCCGCGGGACTCTCTGGAAACACCATATATTTT
TRBV7-2	TRBJ2-7	TRBD1	CASSFDRGRGHEQYF	TGTGCCAGCAGCTTCGACAGGGGGCGGGGGCACGAGCAGTACTTC
TRBV25-1	TRBJ1-4	TRBD1	CASSESRRGQYEKLFF	TGTGCCAGCAGTGAATCGCGCAGGGGGCAATATGAAAAACTGTTTTTT
TRBV29-1	TRBJ2-2	-	CSVGAGWAGELFF	TGCAGCGTTGGGGCGGGCTGGGCCGGGGAGCTGTTTTTT
TRBV18	TRBJ2-4	-	CASSRATGRENIQYF	TGTGCCAGCTCACGGGCAACAGGGCGGGAAAACATTCAGTACTTC
TRBV5-1	TRBJ2-5	-	CASSSGTPYVETQYF	TGCGCCAGCAGCTCCGGGACTCCTTACGTAGAGACCCAGTACTTC
TRBV7-9	TRBJ1-1	TRBD1	CASSSDGTGTEAFF	TGTGCCAGCAGCTCTGACGGGACAGGCACTGAAGCTTTCTTT
TRBV7-2	TRBJ2-2	-	CASSLGGRSNTGELFF	TGTGCCAGCAGCTTAGGGGGCAGGTCGAACACCGGGGAGCTGTTTTTT
TRBV5-1	TRBJ2-2	TRBD2	CASSLSVGLANTGELFF	TGCGCCAGCAGCTTGAGTGTGGGACTAGCGAACACCGGGGAGCTGTTTTTT
TRBV28	TRBJ1-2	TRBD1	CASSFPPGQGISYTF	TGTGCCAGCAGTTTCCCCCCCGGACAGGGGATTAGCTACACCTTC
TRBV7-9	TRBJ2-7	TRBD2	CASRGTSDPSYEQYF	TGTGCCAGCAGGGGGACTAGCGACCCGTCCTACGAGCAGTACTTC
TRBV2	TRBJ2-5	TRBD2	CATRSGKETQYF	TGTGCCACCCGTAGCGGGAAAGAGACCCAGTACTTC